These 27 T cell receptor beta chains share one sample of origin, sequenced in a study of blood T cell repertoires in COVID-19. The assay was immunoSEQ multiplex PCR, and TCRdb's table has in-frame clones only and misses some. The repertoire includes 650,000 to 800,000 clones, about nine tenths of them detected once, and roughly 0.25% sits in the top ten. Material for sequencing was peripheral blood. These receptors came from a young woman with acute or convalescent COVID-19.

The rearrangement links TRBV11-2 to TRBJ2-7, with D perhaps TRBD2 (6 bases). CDR3 length: 14 residues. V lost 5 bases and J 3 bases, leaving 14 bases between the germline ends. Germline loops: CDR1 SGHAT, CDR2 FQNNGV. This CDR3 reads CASSRDSEVYEQYF. In nucleotides, the CDR3 is TGTGCCAGCAGCCGGGACTCTGAGGTCTACGAGCAGTACTTC.

The rearrangement joins TRBV18 to TRBJ1-6; tentatively, D is TRBD1 (6 bases). CDR3 length: 16 amino acids. The V end lost 3 bases, the J end lost 7 bases, and 16 bases lay between the germline ends. Per the germline V gene, CDR1 is KGHSH and CDR2 is LQKENI. The CDR3 sequence: CASSPLAGAENSPLHF. In DNA, the CDR3 is TGTGCCAGCTCACCGCTGGCGGGGGCCGAGAATTCACCCCTCCACTTT.

The CDR3 region has the DNA TGCGCCAGCACCCTTGGCTGGGGCCACGAGCAGTACTTC. Its protein is CASTLGWGHEQYF. The V gene is TRBV5-1, the J gene TRBJ2-7; TRBD1 is a possible D gene (5 bases). The germline CDR1 and CDR2 sequences are SGHRS and YFSETQ. The CDR3 length is 13 residues. Trimming shortened V by 6 bases and J by 5 bases, and 15 bases separated the two germline ends. The full variable domain, with the rest looked up from reference TRBV5-1 and TRBJ2-7, is KAGVTQTPRYLIKTRGQQVTLSCSPISGHRSVSWYQQTPGQGLQFLFEYFSETQRNKGNFPGRFSGRQFSNSRSEMNVSTLELGDSALYLCASTLGWGHEQYFGPGTRLTVT.

The chain carries TRBV6-5 and TRBJ2-5, with 7 nucleotides matching TRBD1. CDR3 length: 14 residues. Looked up from germline, CDR1 is MNHEY and CDR2 is SVGAGI. Losses at the gene ends were 6 bases for V and 4 bases for J; bases not matched to a gene: 8. CDR3: CASRNYRGSETQYF. CDR3 sequence (DNA): TGTGCCAGCAGGAACTACAGGGGATCAGAGACCCAGTACTTC.

V is TRBV3-1 (or the pseudogene TRBV3-2) and J is TRBJ2-7; D gene uncertain. The germline V and J ends were trimmed by 1 base and 4 bases, with 11 bases remaining between them. The CDR3 spans 14 residues. CDR1 is LGHDT and CDR2 is YNNKEL in the germline V gene (reference sequence). CDR3 residues: CASSQVARWYEQYF. CDR3 sequence (DNA): TGTGCCAGCAGCCAAGTCGCCAGGTGGTACGAGCAGTACTTC.

The gene calls are TRBV30 and TRBJ1-1, with D possibly matching TRBD1 (6 bases). The germline V and J ends were trimmed by 2 bases and 4 bases, with 14 bases remaining between them. CDR3 length equals 14 residues. CDR1 and CDR2 from the germline V gene are GTSNPN and SVGIG (reference sequence). CDR3 sequence (DNA): TGTGCCTGGAGTCCCGGACAGTCGTCCACTGAAGCTTTCTTT. As protein: CAWSPGQSSTEAFF.

This sequence joins TRBV6-6 and TRBJ2-2, with D tentatively TRBD2 (7 bases). With 11 bases removed from V and 4 bases from J, the gap between germline ends came to 23 bases. This CDR3 spans 16 amino acids. CDR1 MNHNY and CDR2 SVGAGI come from the germline V gene (reference sequence). The chain's CDR3 is CAGSAIGGALTGELFF. The CDR3, as DNA: TGTGCCGGGTCCGCAATAGGGGGGGCCCTCACCGGGGAGCTGTTTTTT.

This sequence joins TRBV10-3 and TRBJ1-6, with 7 bases aligning to TRBD1. CDR1 ENHRY and CDR2 SYGVKD come from the germline V gene. After removal of 10 bases from V and 10 bases from J, the junction contained 7 bases not matched to a gene. CDR3 length: 12 amino acids. The CDR3 DNA reads as TGTGCCACCCGACAGGGAAGCTCACCCCTCCACTTT. Translating it yields CATRQGSSPLHF.

In regard to this clone: Germline and junction disagree at one end, which may indicate a read error. Additional DNA sequences in this sample encode the identical CDR3. The genes are TRBV5-1 and TRBJ1-1, with 9 positions matching TRBD1. Germline V gives CDR1 SGHRS, CDR2 YFSETQ. The CDR3 has 13 amino acids. CDR3 in amino acids: CASSLDRGTEAFF. The CDR3 nucleotides read TGCGCCAGCAGTTTGGACAGGGGCACTGAAGCTTTCTTT.

The chain has TRBV6-5 and TRBJ1-6; D remains ambiguous. Germline V CDR1 and CDR2: MNHEY, SVGAGI. The V gene lost 2 bases and the J gene lost 9 bases, with 14 bases spanning the gap. The length of the CDR3 is 15 residues. CDR3 coding DNA: TGTGCCAGCAGTTACACGAGGCCGGGGATTTCACCCCTCCACTTT. Amino acids: CASSYTRPGISPLHF.

V usage is TRBV6-2 or TRBV6-3 and J usage is TRBJ1-2; the match to TRBD1 covers 9 bases. CDR3 size: 15 residues. Germline assignment: CDR1 MNHEY and CDR2 SVGEGT. V trimming: 5 bases; J trimming: 4 bases; junction bases outside the gene matches: 8. DNA for the CDR3: TGTGCCAGCAGTACCGCCGGGACAGGGACCTATGGCTACACCTTC. It yields the protein CASSTAGTGTYGYTF.

Only one count was recorded for this clone. The chain carries TRBV11-2 and TRBJ2-2, with 8 bases that match TRBD1. The CDR3 spans 17 residues. Trimming removed 2 bases from V and 5 bases from J; junction bases left unmatched: 10. CDR1 is SGHAT and CDR2 is FQNNGV in the germline V gene. This CDR3 is CASSLSFAQGETGELFF. The CDR3 DNA reads as TGTGCCAGCAGCTTATCCTTCGCACAGGGGGAAACCGGGGAGCTGTTTTTT.

V and J are TRBV2 and TRBJ1-3, with D uncertain. Trimming pared 6 bases from V and 0 bases from J, leaving 6 bases between. Germline-derived CDR1 and CDR2 are SNHLY and FYNNEI. This CDR3 is 13 amino acids long. The CDR3 here is CASSRVSGNTIYF. CDR3 sequence (DNA): TGTGCCAGCAGCCGAGTCTCTGGAAACACCATATATTTT.

This chain joins TRBV19 and TRBJ1-1; 7 nucleotides agree with TRBD1. The germline V gene encodes CDR1 LNHDA and CDR2 SQIVND (reference sequence). CDR3 size: 16 residues. The junction had 5 bases not matched to a gene; V was cut back by 0 bases and J by 1 base. CDR3 in amino acids: CASSIESGTENTEAFF. CDR3 DNA sequence: TGTGCCAGTAGTATAGAATCCGGGACAGAGAACACTGAAGCTTTCTTT.

This clone has only one observation. The chain links TRBV7-8 to TRBJ1-5; 8 nucleotides align to TRBD1. V shed 0 bases and J 4 bases; nucleotides not matched to a gene: 5. CDR1 is SGHVS and CDR2 is FQNEAQ in the germline V gene. The CDR3 extends over 16 amino acids. CDR3 sequence: CASSLAGTGRNQPQHF. As DNA, the CDR3 is TGTGCCAGCAGCTTAGCCGGGACAGGTAGAAATCAGCCCCAGCATTTT.

The J gene is TRBJ1-2, the V gene TRBV6-5; D gene uncertain. The V end was cut by 5 bases, the J end by 3 bases, with 10 bases between. Germline assignment: CDR1 MNHEY and CDR2 SVGAGI. This CDR3 spans 13 amino acids. The CDR3 nucleotides are TGTGCCAGCAGTCCGTCGCTACACTATGGCTACACCTTC. Translated: CASSPSLHYGYTF.

The rearrangement links TRBV6-5 to TRBJ2-2, with D maybe TRBD1 (6 bases). The germline V gene encodes CDR1 MNHEY and CDR2 SVGAGI. The CDR3 length is 13 residues. Trimming pared 7 bases from V and 6 bases from J, leaving 12 bases between. In DNA, the CDR3 is TGTGCCAGCACGCAGGGGAATTCCGGGGAGCTGTTTTTT. Its protein product is CASTQGNSGELFF.

The chain joins TRBV11-3 to TRBJ1-5; D remains ambiguous. Germline CDR1 is SGHNT and CDR2 is YENEEA. CDR3 length: 14 amino acids. Trimming shortened V by 4 bases and J by 0 bases, and 7 bases separated the two germline ends. CDR3 sequence (DNA): TGTGCCAGCAGCTACCCCTATAGCAATCAGCCCCAGCATTTT. As protein: CASSYPYSNQPQHF.

This chain links TRBV5-1 with TRBJ2-2; the match to TRBD2 covers 14 bases. Looked up from germline, CDR1 is SGHRS and CDR2 is YFSETQ. V lost 10 bases, J lost 4 bases, and 6 bases stayed unmatched. This CDR3 region has 15 residues. The CDR3 sequence is CASQGLAGGTGELFF. The CDR3 DNA is TGCGCCTCCCAAGGACTAGCGGGGGGCACCGGGGAGCTGTTTTTT.

This sequence joins TRBV7-3 and TRBJ1-6, with D unresolved. Germline V gives CDR1 SGHTA, CDR2 FQGTGA. Trimming took off 5 bases at V and 6 bases at J, with 14 bases between the two ends. There are 15 residues in the CDR3. CDR3 region: CASSQRGRSNSPLHF. In DNA, the CDR3 is TGTGCCAGCAGCCAAAGAGGGAGGTCTAATTCACCCCTCCACTTT. Using reference TRBV7-3 and TRBJ1-6 for the parts outside the CDR3, the full variable domain is GAGVSQTPSNKVTEKGKYVELRCDPISGHTALYWYRQSLGQGPEFLIYFQGTGAADDSGLPNDRFFAVRPEGSVSTLKIQRTERGDSAVYLCASSQRGRSNSPLHFGNGTRLTVT.

V is TRBV7-2 and J is TRBJ2-2; 7 bases are shared with TRBD2. J was trimmed by 0 bases and V by 5 bases; bases with no gene match: 3. The CDR3 has 15 residues. Germline loops: CDR1 SGHTA, CDR2 FQGNSA. CDR3 sequence (DNA): TGTGCCAGCAGCGAACTAGCGACGAACACCGGGGAGCTGTTTTTT. Residues: CASSELATNTGELFF.

The J gene is TRBJ1-1, the V gene TRBV6-4; TRBD1 agrees at 8 bases. Unmatched junction bases numbered 6, after V lost 5 bases and J lost 4 bases. The V gene's germline CDR1 is MRHNA and CDR2 SNTAGT. There are 14 residues in the CDR3. The CDR3 DNA sequence: TGTGCCAGCAGTCCAGGGGGCGCGGGCACTGAAGCTTTCTTT. Residues: CASSPGGAGTEAFF.

The chain combines TRBV2 with TRBJ1-1; D gene uncertain. V lost 7 bases, J lost 2 bases, and 17 bases lay in between. CDR1 and CDR2 (germline): SNHLY, FYNNEI. This CDR3 spans 15 amino acids. This CDR3 reads CASTPRGQSNTEAFF. CDR3 sequence (DNA): TGTGCCAGCACCCCACGAGGCCAGAGCAACACTGAAGCTTTCTTT.

The chain has TRBV5-6 and TRBJ2-3; D is unresolved. The germline V gene encodes CDR1 SGHDT and CDR2 YYEEEE. The CDR3 has 12 amino acids. Trimming left V 4 bases short and J 4 bases short, with 7 bases between. This CDR3 is CASSRASDTQYF. Here the CDR3 DNA reads TGTGCCAGCAGCCGAGCATCAGATACGCAGTATTTT.

V gene TRBV20-1 combines with J gene TRBJ2-7; tentative D call: TRBD2 (5 bases). V was cut by 3 bases and J by 3 bases, with 12 bases left in between. The CDR3 has 13 residues. Per germline, CDR1 DFQATT and CDR2 SNEGSKA (reference sequence). The CDR3 region has the DNA TGCAGTGCTAGTTTGGCTAGCCGCTACGAGCAGTACTTC. It specifies CSASLASRYEQYF.

J is TRBJ1-1 and V is TRBV5-6; D is perhaps TRBD1 (5 bases). Between the trimmed V and J ends, which lost 0 bases and 5 bases, there was a span of 14 bases. Germline CDR1 reads SGHDT; CDR2 reads YYEEEE. CDR3 length: 15 residues. CDR3 loop: CASSLGDSGVTEAFF. CDR3 sequence (DNA): TGTGCCAGCAGCTTGGGTGACAGTGGGGTTACTGAAGCTTTCTTT.

The gene calls are TRBV12-3 or TRBV12-4 and TRBJ2-7; possibly TRBD2 for D (6 bases). V lost 5 bases and J 5 bases, leaving 7 bases between the germline ends. The length of the CDR3 is 11 residues. The CDR3 DNA is TGTGCCAGCAGTCCGGGGGACGAGCAGTACTTC. Amino acids: CASSPGDEQYF.